Following are 27 T cell receptor beta chains from one sample sequenced in a study of CD8 T cells in ankylosing spondylitis. TCRdb independently ran MiXCR on the 5' RACE reads; one entry per CDR3 protein. Of some 240,000 distinct CDR3 sequences listed, about 9.1% are singletons. Sequencing was carried out using blood, either unsorted or a sorted T cell fraction (not recorded which). The receptors shown here come from a male donor with ankylosing spondylitis or in good health (not recorded which).

There are many counts of this clonotype. Possible read error: a much larger clone is one base away. CDR3 in amino acids: CASSYGQGYEQYF. The CDR3 DNA sequence: TGCGCCAGCAGCTACGGACAGGGCTACGAGCAGTACTTC. The chain recombines TRBV5-1 with TRBJ2-7; 8 positions agree with TRBD1. After removal of 3 bases from V and 3 bases from J, the junction contained 2 bases not matched to a gene. CDR1 and CDR2 from the germline V gene are SGHRS and YFSETQ. CDR3 length equals 13 residues.

This clonotype was counted once. The chain carries TRBV7-2 and TRBJ2-2, with 7 bases matching TRBD2. Germline V gene sequence: CDR1 SGHTA, CDR2 FQGNSA. The trim removed 5 bases at V and 7 bases at J, leaving 13 bases unmatched. This CDR3 has 16 residues. The CDR3 nucleotides read TGTGCCAGCAGCACCGCTAGCGGAGCCGCGGTCGGGGAGCTGTTTTTT. Amino acids: CASSTASGAAVGELFF.

The sample holds many counts of this clonotype. This chain links TRBV5-6 with TRBJ1-1, with D hard to call. Deletions cut 4 bases from V and 0 bases from J, with 13 bases between. Germline V CDR1 and CDR2: SGHDT, YYEEEE. The CDR3 length is 15 residues. The CDR3 DNA is TGTGCCAGCAGCAGGAACCACTTAATGAACACTGAAGCTTTCTTT. Amino acid sequence: CASSRNHLMNTEAFF.

V usage is TRBV12-3 or TRBV12-4 and J usage is TRBJ1-2; TRBD1 matches at 10 bases. The CDR3 loop spans 13 amino acids. The J segment lost 14 bases and the V segment lost 5 bases, leaving 11 bases of the junction unmatched. CDR3: CASSEPPDRGFTF. DNA for the CDR3: TGTGCCAGCAGTGAACCCCCGGACAGGGGGTTTACCTTC.

This clonotype was seen many times. The gene calls are TRBV15 and TRBJ2-7; TRBD1 agrees at 7 bases. The CDR3 length is 17 residues. Germline loops: CDR1 LNHNV, CDR2 YYDKDF (reference sequence). V dropped 0 bases and J dropped 3; count of bases not matched to a gene: 11. As DNA, the CDR3 is TGTGCCACCAGCAGAGATGCCGGGACAGCAGAGGTCTACGAGCAGTACTTC. This translates into CATSRDAGTAEVYEQYF.

This clonotype showed up many times. The chain recombines TRBV9 with TRBJ2-3; the D gene could be TRBD1 or TRBD2 (5 bases each). The germline V and J ends were trimmed by 0 bases and 4 bases, with 9 bases remaining between them. CDR1 and CDR2 (germline): SGDLS, YYNGEE. This CDR3 comprises 14 residues. The CDR3 DNA reads TGTGCCAGCAGCGTAGGGGACGTGGCAGATACGCAGTATTTT. Its protein product is CASSVGDVADTQYF.

The gene calls are TRBV7-2 and TRBJ1-1, with 8 bases fitting TRBD1. The CDR3 has 14 residues. Germline loops: CDR1 SGHTA, CDR2 FQGNSA. V gave up 3 bases and J gave up 4 bases; unmatched junction bases: 4. CDR3 in DNA: TGTGCCAGCAGCTTTACAGGGGGTTCCACTGAAGCTTTCTTT. Protein: CASSFTGGSTEAFF. The full variable domain, with the rest looked up from reference TRBV7-2 and TRBJ1-1, is GAGVSQSPSNKVTEKGKDVELRCDPISGHTALYWYRQSLGQGLEFLIYFQGNSAPDKSGLPSDRFSAERTGGSVSTLTIQRTQQEDSAVYLCASSFTGGSTEAFFGQGTRLTVV.

This clonotype was seen ten or more times. V usage is TRBV12-3 or TRBV12-4 and J usage is TRBJ1-2; D is unresolved. The V end lost 3 bases, the J end lost 7 bases, and 21 bases lay between the germline ends. The CDR3 covers 16 residues. The CDR3 DNA is TGTGCCAGCAGTTTCTTGACGGCTGGCCCTGGCAGTGGCTACACCTTC. Translating gives CASSFLTAGPGSGYTF.

The chain uses TRBV19 and TRBJ2-5; 11 bases match TRBD2. The length of the CDR3 is 13 residues. The V gene's germline CDR1 is LNHDA and CDR2 SQIVND (reference sequence). Losses at the gene ends were 10 bases for V and 4 bases for J; bases not matched to a gene: 5. The CDR3 sequence: CATSLAGAETQYF. CDR3 nucleotide sequence: TGTGCCACTTCACTAGCGGGGGCAGAGACCCAGTACTTC.

In its sample, this clonotype was seen many times. The gene calls are TRBV7-8 and TRBJ2-7; 8 bases align to TRBD1. V trimming: 5 bases; J trimming: 6 bases; junction bases outside the gene matches: 3. There are 12 residues in the CDR3. Looked up from germline, CDR1 is SGHVS and CDR2 is FQNEAQ. The CDR3 DNA reads as TGTGCCAGCAGCCAGACAGGGGTCGAGCAGTACTTC. It codes for CASSQTGVEQYF.

At least ten counts were recorded for this clonotype. This chain joins TRBV3-1 and TRBJ2-5, with 7 positions matching TRBD1. Germline V lookup: CDR1 LGHDT, CDR2 YNNKEL (reference sequence). This CDR3 spans 15 amino acids. J lost 2 bases, V lost 3 bases, and 6 bases had no gene match. The CDR3 nucleotides are TGTGCCAGCAGCCACTCCCGACAGGGACAAGAGACCCAGTACTTC. Encoded protein: CASSHSRQGQETQYF.

At least ten counts were recorded for this clonotype. The chain links TRBV12-5 to TRBJ2-3; D unclear. Germline lookup yields CDR1 LGHNT and CDR2 FRNRAP. Trimming shortened V by 6 bases and J by 3 bases, and 4 bases separated the two germline ends. The CDR3 sequence is 11 residues long. The CDR3 is CASGPTDTQYF. The CDR3 DNA reads as TGTGCTAGTGGCCCAACAGATACGCAGTATTTT.

Many counts were recorded for this clonotype. The chain couples TRBV18 to TRBJ1-1; D unresolved. Between the trimmed V and J ends, which lost 6 bases and 5 bases, there was a span of 7 bases. The germline V gene encodes CDR1 KGHSH and CDR2 LQKENI. This CDR3 comprises 11 residues. The CDR3 DNA sequence: TGTGCCAGCTCCCCCCGTACTGAAGCTTTCTTT. This gives the protein CASSPRTEAFF.

This clonotype came up many times. This chain connects TRBV5-1 to TRBJ2-5; D is perhaps TRBD1 (6 bases). With 1 base removed from V and 6 bases from J, the gap between germline ends came to 16 bases. This CDR3 region has 15 residues. Germline loops: CDR1 SGHRS, CDR2 YFSETQ. As DNA, the CDR3 is TGCGCCAGCAGCTTGCTGTGGGCAGGGGAGAAGACCCAGTACTTC. Translation gives CASSLLWAGEKTQYF.

This clonotype was counted many times. The CDR3 region is CASSYRTGGGNSPLHF. CDR3 bases: TGTGCCAGCAGCTACCGGACAGGGGGAGGTAATTCACCCCTCCACTTT. The chain joins TRBV6-2 or TRBV6-3 to TRBJ1-6; 10 nucleotides match TRBD1. Germline V gives CDR1 MNHEY, CDR2 SVGEGT. The V and J ends lost 6 bases and 6 bases, in that order; junction bases with no gene match: 8. The CDR3 has 16 residues.

This clonotype appeared many times. The chain uses TRBV6-1 and TRBJ2-5, with 8 bases matching TRBD2. CDR3 length: 14 amino acids. Germline lookup yields CDR1 MNHNS and CDR2 SASEGT. The V gene end was trimmed by 8 bases and the J gene end by 5 bases; junction bases not matched to a gene: 10. CDR3 DNA: TGTGCCAGCGCCATTTCTACTAGCGGTGAGACCCAGTACTTC. Encoded protein: CASAISTSGETQYF.

This clonotype was detected a few times. This CDR3 reads CSAIRRDRGRNGYTF. The CDR3 nucleotides read TGCAGTGCTATACGCCGGGACAGGGGGCGGAATGGCTACACCTTC. The V gene is TRBV20-1, the J gene TRBJ1-2, with 12 bases aligning to TRBD1. Germline V gene sequence: CDR1 DFQATT, CDR2 SNEGSKA (reference sequence). The CDR3 extends over 15 amino acids. J was trimmed by 6 bases and V by 4 bases; bases with no gene match: 9.

This clonotype was detected ten times or more. V usage is TRBV20-1 and J usage is TRBJ1-3; no clear D gene. The germline V gene has CDR1 DFQATT and CDR2 SNEGSKA (reference sequence). Trimming took 4 bases from V and 0 from J, leaving 7 bases between them. This CDR3 has 13 residues. The CDR3 spells CSANTYSGNTIYF. The CDR3 nucleotides are TGCAGTGCTAATACATACTCTGGAAACACCATATATTTT.

This rearrangement joins TRBV7-9 to TRBJ2-7; the D is unclear. This CDR3 has 13 amino acids. V was pared by 3 bases and J by 1 base, with 7 bases between. Germline V gives CDR1 SEHNR, CDR2 FQNEAQ (reference sequence). As DNA, the CDR3 is TGTGCCAGCAGCTTCCCTCGGTCCTACGAGCAGTACTTC. It yields the protein CASSFPRSYEQYF.

This clonotype was seen at least ten times. The chain joins TRBV29-1 to TRBJ2-1; 11 nucleotides match TRBD2. The CDR3 extends over 14 amino acids. V shed 7 bases, J shed 5 bases, and the junction held 7 bases outside the gene matches. CDR1 is SQVTM, CDR2 ANQGSEA, per germline. The CDR3 region is CSACSGRADNEQFF. The CDR3 nucleotides read TGCAGCGCCTGTAGCGGGAGGGCCGACAATGAGCAGTTCTTC.

Points on this clonotype: Possible read error: a much larger clone is one base away. This chain connects TRBV29-1 to TRBJ2-7, with D tentatively TRBD1 (6 bases). The V end was cut by 7 bases, the J end by 1 base, with 17 bases between. The CDR3 is 14 amino acids. The germline V gene has CDR1 SQVTM and CDR2 ANQGSEA. CDR3 region: CSAVRQETSYEQYF. In nucleotides, the CDR3 is TGCAGCGCCGTACGACAGGAAACTTCCTACGAGCAGTACTTC.

This clonotype was recorded at least ten times. The rearrangement joins TRBV6-5 to TRBJ1-2; the D gene is possibly TRBD1 (5 bases). Looked up from germline, CDR1 is MNHEY and CDR2 is SVGAGI. The CDR3 consists of 16 residues. V shed 0 bases and J shed 2 bases, with 13 bases lying between them. CDR3 nucleotide sequence: TGTGCCAGCAGTTACTCGAAGCAGGGACGGAACTATGGCTACACCTTC. Encoded protein: CASSYSKQGRNYGYTF.

This clonotype was detected only a few times. The chain is built from TRBV7-2 and TRBJ2-1; 11 bases line up with TRBD1. In germline, CDR1 is SGHTA, CDR2 FQGNSA. The length of the CDR3 is 16 residues. With 5 bases clipped from V and 10 bases from J, the junction kept 13 bases outside the gene matches. The chain's CDR3 is CASSTYKGQGVEEQFF. CDR3 nucleotide sequence: TGTGCCAGCAGCACATACAAGGGACAGGGGGTTGAGGAGCAGTTCTTC.

The chain employs TRBV7-6 and TRBJ2-3, with 8 bases aligning to TRBD1. The CDR3 spans 14 residues. Germline lookup yields CDR1 SGHVS and CDR2 FNYEAQ. V dropped 4 bases and J dropped 7; count of bases not matched to a gene: 7. This CDR3 is CASSWDRQTNTQYF. The CDR3 coding sequence is TGTGCCAGCAGCTGGGACAGGCAAACGAATACGCAGTATTTT.

This clonotype was seen at least ten times. The chain recombines TRBV7-2 with TRBJ2-7, with D perhaps given as TRBD1 or TRBD2 (5 bases each). CDR3 length: 12 residues. Germline-derived CDR1 and CDR2 are SGHTA and FQGNSA. V shed 1 base and J shed 6 bases, with 7 bases lying between them. The CDR3 DNA reads TGTGCCAGCAGCTTAGGAGGGGCCGAGCAGTACTTC. As protein: CASSLGGAEQYF.

In its sample, this clonotype was seen many times. The chain links TRBV2 to TRBJ1-3; no clear D gene. This CDR3 spans 13 amino acids. The germline V gene encodes CDR1 SNHLY and CDR2 FYNNEI. The V end lost 3 bases, the J end lost 1 base, and 4 bases lay between the germline ends. The CDR3 bases are TGTGCCAGCAGTGAGGGTTCTGGAAACACCATATATTTT. Amino acid sequence: CASSEGSGNTIYF.

V and J are TRBV4-3 and TRBJ2-7, with a weak D call TRBD2 (6 bases). Germline assignment: CDR1 LGHNA and CDR2 YSLEER. There are 15 residues in the CDR3. With 1 base removed from V and 6 bases from J, the gap between germline ends came to 16 bases. The CDR3 DNA reads TGCGCCAGCAGCCAAGGTTTCACCGGGGGAGGCGAGCAGTACTTC. Residues: CASSQGFTGGGEQYF.